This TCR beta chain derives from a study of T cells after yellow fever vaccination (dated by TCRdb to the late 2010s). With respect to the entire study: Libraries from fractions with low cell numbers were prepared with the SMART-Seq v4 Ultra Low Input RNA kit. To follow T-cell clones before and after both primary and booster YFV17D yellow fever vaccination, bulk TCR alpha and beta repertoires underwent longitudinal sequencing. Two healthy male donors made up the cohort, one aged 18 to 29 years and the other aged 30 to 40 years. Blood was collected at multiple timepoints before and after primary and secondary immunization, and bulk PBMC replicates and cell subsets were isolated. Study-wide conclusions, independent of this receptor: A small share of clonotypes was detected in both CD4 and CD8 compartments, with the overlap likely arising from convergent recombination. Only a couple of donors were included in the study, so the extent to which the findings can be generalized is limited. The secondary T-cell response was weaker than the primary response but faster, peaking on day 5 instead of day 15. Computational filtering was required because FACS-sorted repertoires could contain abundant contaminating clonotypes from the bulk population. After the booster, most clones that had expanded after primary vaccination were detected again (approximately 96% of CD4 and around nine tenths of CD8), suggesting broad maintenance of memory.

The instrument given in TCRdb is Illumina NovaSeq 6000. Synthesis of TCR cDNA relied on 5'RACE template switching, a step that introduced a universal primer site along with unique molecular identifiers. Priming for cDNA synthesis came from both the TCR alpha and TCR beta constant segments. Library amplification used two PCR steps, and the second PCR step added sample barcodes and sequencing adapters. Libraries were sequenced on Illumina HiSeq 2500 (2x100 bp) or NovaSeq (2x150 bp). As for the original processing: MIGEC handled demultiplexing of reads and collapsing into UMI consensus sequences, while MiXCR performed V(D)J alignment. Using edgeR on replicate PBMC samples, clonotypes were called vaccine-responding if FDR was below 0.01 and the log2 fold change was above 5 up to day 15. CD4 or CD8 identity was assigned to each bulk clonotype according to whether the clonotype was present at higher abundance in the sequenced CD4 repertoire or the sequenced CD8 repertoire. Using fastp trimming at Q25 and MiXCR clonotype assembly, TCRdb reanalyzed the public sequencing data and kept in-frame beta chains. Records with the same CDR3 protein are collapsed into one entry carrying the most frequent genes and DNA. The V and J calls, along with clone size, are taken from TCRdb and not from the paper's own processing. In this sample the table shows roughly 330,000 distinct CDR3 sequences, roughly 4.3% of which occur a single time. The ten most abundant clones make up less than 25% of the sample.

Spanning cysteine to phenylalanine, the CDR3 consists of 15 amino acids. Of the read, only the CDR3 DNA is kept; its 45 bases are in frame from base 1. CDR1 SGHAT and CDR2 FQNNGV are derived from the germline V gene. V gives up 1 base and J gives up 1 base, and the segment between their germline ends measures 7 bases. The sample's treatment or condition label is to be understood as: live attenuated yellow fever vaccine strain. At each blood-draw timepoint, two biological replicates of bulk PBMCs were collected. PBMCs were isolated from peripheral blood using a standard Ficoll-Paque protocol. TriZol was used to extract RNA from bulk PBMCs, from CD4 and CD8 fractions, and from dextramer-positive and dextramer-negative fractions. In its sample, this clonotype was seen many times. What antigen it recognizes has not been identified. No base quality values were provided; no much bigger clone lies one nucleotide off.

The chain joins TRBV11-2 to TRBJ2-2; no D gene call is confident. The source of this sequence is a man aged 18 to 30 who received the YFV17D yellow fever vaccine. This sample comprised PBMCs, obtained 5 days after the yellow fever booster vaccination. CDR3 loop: CASSLGAGNTGELFF. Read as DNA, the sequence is TGTGCCAGCAGCTTAGGTGCAGGGAACACCGGGGAGCTGTTTTTT.